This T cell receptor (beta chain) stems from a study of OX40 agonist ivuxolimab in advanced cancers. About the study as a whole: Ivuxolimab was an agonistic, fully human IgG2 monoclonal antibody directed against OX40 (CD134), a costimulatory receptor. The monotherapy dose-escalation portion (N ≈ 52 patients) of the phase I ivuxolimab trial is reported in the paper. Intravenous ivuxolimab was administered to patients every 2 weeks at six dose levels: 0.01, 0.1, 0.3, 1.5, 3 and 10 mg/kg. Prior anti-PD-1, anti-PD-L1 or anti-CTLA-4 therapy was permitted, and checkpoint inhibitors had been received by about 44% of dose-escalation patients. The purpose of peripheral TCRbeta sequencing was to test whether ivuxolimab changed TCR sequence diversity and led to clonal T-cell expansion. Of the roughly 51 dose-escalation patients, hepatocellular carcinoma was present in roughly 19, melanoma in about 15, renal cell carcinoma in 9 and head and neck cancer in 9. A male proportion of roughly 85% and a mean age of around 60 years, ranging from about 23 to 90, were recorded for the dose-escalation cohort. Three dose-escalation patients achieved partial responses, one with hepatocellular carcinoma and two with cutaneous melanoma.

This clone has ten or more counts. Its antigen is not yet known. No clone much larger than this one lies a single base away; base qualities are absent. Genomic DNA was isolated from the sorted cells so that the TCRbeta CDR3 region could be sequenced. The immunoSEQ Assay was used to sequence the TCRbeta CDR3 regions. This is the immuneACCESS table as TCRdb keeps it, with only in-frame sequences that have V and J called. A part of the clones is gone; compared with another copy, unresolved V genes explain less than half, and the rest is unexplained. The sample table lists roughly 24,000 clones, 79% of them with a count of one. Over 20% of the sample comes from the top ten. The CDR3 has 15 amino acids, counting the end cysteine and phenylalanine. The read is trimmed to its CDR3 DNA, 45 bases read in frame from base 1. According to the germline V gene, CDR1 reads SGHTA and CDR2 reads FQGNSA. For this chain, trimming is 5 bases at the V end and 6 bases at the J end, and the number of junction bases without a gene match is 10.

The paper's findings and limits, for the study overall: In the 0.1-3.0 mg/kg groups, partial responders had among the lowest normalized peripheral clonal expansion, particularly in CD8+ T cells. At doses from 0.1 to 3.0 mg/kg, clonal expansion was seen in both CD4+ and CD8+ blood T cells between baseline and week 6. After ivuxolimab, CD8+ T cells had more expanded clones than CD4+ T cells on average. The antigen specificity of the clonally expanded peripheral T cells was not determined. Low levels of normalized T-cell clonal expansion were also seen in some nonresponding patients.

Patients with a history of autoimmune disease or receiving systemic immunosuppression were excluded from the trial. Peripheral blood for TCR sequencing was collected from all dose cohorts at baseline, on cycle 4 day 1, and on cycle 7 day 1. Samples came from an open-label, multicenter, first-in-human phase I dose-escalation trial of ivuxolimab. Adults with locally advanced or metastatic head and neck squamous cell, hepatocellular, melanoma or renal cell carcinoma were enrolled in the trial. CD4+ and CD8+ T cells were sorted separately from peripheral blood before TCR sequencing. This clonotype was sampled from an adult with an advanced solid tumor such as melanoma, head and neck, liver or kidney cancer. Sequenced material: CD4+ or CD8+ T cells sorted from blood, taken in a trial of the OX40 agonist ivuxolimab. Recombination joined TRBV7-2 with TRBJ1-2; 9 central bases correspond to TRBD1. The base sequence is TGTGCCAGCAGCCAGCGACAGGGGGACGTGCATGGCTACACCTTC. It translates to CASSQRQGDVHGYTF.